This is a list of T cell receptor beta chains from one sample in a study of cytomegalovirus exposure and HLA in healthy donors. TCRdb's copy holds only in-frame clones and misses some; the assay was immunoSEQ multiplex PCR. Seen here are under 250,000 clones, approximately 83% observed once, and the top ten hold roughly 10%. The material sequenced was PBMCs. The source is a woman in her fifties or sixties in good health and CMV-seropositive. The CDR3 runs from the conserved cysteine through the conserved F or W.

V gene: TRBV19; CDR3 length: 15; J gene: TRBJ1-1; CDR3 protein: CASSISGGVANEAFF
V gene: TRBV19; CDR3 length: 15; J gene: TRBJ1-4; CDR3 protein: CASSRDTSTNEKLFF
V gene: TRBV6-5; CDR3 length: 12; J gene: TRBJ1-1; CDR3 protein: CASSHGQAEAFF
V gene: TRBV27; CDR3 length: 13; J gene: TRBJ2-7; CDR3 protein: CASSPFRANEQYF
V gene: TRBV5-4; CDR3 length: 13; J gene: TRBJ2-7; CDR3 protein: CASSLDRANEQYF
V gene: TRBV19; CDR3 length: 14; J gene: TRBJ2-2; CDR3 protein: CASSPTANTGELFF
V gene: TRBV18; CDR3 length: 16; J gene: TRBJ1-2; CDR3 protein: CASSPLRDRVNYGYTF
V gene: TRBV19; CDR3 length: 15; J gene: TRBJ2-1; CDR3 protein: CASSIDRGSYNEQFF
V gene: TRBV10-3; CDR3 length: 15; J gene: TRBJ1-6; CDR3 protein: CAISYRAPGNSPLHF
V gene: TRBV2; CDR3 length: 12; J gene: TRBJ2-7; CDR3 protein: CAGSGQGYEQYF
V gene: TRBV7-9; CDR3 length: 16; J gene: TRBJ2-4; CDR3 protein: CASSPGTVTAKNIQYF
V gene: TRBV18; CDR3 length: 18; J gene: TRBJ1-1; CDR3 protein: CASSPRVKTADMNTEAFF
V gene: TRBV7-8; CDR3 length: 13; J gene: TRBJ1-1; CDR3 protein: CASSLDRNTEAFF
V gene: TRBV9; CDR3 length: 15; J gene: TRBJ1-2; CDR3 protein: CASSPGTGGNYGYTF
V gene: TRBV6-7; CDR3 length: 21; J gene: TRBJ2-3; CDR3 protein: CASSYSPTSGGAFRSTDTQYF
V gene: TRBV27; CDR3 length: 14; J gene: TRBJ2-1; CDR3 protein: CASSFRDRGNEQFF
V gene: TRBV5-6; CDR3 length: 13; J gene: TRBJ2-3; CDR3 protein: CASSRTSTDTQYF
V gene: TRBV9; CDR3 length: 16; J gene: TRBJ2-2; CDR3 protein: CASSVQSSETTGELFF
V gene: TRBV7-9; CDR3 length: 15; J gene: TRBJ2-1; CDR3 protein: CASSSRDRAFDEQFF
V gene: TRBV23-1; CDR3 length: 14; J gene: TRBJ1-2; CDR3 protein: CASSQSRAGAGYTF
V gene: TRBV28; CDR3 length: 14; J gene: TRBJ1-2; CDR3 protein: CASSPPAGGYGYTF
V gene: TRBV4-1; CDR3 length: 17; J gene: TRBJ1-5; CDR3 protein: CASSHSRDRGFIGSQHF
V gene: TRBV10-1; CDR3 length: 13; J gene: TRBJ2-7; CDR3 protein: CAQRGAEPYEQYF
V gene: TRBV5-1; CDR3 length: 16; J gene: TRBJ2-6; CDR3 protein: CASSLDGGPGANVLTF
V gene: TRBV28; CDR3 length: 13; J gene: TRBJ2-5; CDR3 protein: CASSTQYQETQYF
V gene: TRBV4-1; CDR3 length: 13; J gene: TRBJ2-1; CDR3 protein: CASSPPGFNEQFF
V gene: TRBV6-4; CDR3 length: 16; J gene: TRBJ2-1; CDR3 protein: CASSDSTRGAVNEQFF
V gene: TRBV5-6; CDR3 length: 14; J gene: TRBJ1-1; CDR3 protein: CASSLNRVVPAAFF
V gene: TRBV18; CDR3 length: 16; J gene: TRBJ2-4; CDR3 protein: CASSPQGRGAKNIQYF
V gene: TRBV19; CDR3 length: 15; J gene: TRBJ1-5; CDR3 protein: CASSDGGRYGQPQHF
V gene: TRBV20-1; CDR3 length: 11; J gene: TRBJ1-4; CDR3 protein: CSATGTGGVFF
V gene: TRBV5-1; CDR3 length: 14; J gene: TRBJ2-3; CDR3 protein: CASTPGLEADTQYF
V gene: TRBV5-6; CDR3 length: 16; J gene: TRBJ1-4; CDR3 protein: CASSPRWTGSNEKLFF
V gene: TRBV12-5; CDR3 length: 15; J gene: TRBJ2-3; CDR3 protein: CASAPGLAGPDTQYF
V gene: TRBV7-9; CDR3 length: 12; J gene: TRBJ2-1; CDR3 protein: CSSSRDSGEQFF
V gene: TRBV5-1; CDR3 length: 13; J gene: TRBJ1-2; CDR3 protein: CASSWERDYGYTF
V gene: TRBV10-3; CDR3 length: 12; J gene: TRBJ2-5; CDR3 protein: CAAGGFQETQYF
V gene: TRBV7-9; CDR3 length: 16; J gene: TRBJ1-6; CDR3 protein: CASSPNAWGQGTPLHF
V gene: TRBV5-4; CDR3 length: 13; J gene: TRBJ1-1; CDR3 protein: CASSLDLNTEAFF
V gene: TRBV27; CDR3 length: 15; J gene: TRBJ1-1; CDR3 protein: CASSPRTGTGSEAFF
V gene: TRBV6-5; CDR3 length: 14; J gene: TRBJ1-2; CDR3 protein: CASSPQGYDYGYTF
V gene: TRBV7-9; CDR3 length: 15; J gene: TRBJ2-7; CDR3 protein: CASETTQGSSYEQYF
V gene: TRBV27; CDR3 length: 14; J gene: TRBJ1-4; CDR3 protein: CASSGGIANEKLFF
V gene: TRBV5-1; CDR3 length: 19; J gene: TRBJ2-6; CDR3 protein: CASSRDRGRWGSGANVLTF
V gene: TRBV2; CDR3 length: 14; J gene: TRBJ1-4; CDR3 protein: CASSADRGGEKLFF
V gene: TRBV5-6; CDR3 length: 14; J gene: TRBJ1-1; CDR3 protein: CASSLGQGIAEAFF
V gene: TRBV5-1; CDR3 length: 12; J gene: TRBJ2-5; CDR3 protein: CASGDRVETQYF
V gene: TRBV5-1; CDR3 length: 16; J gene: TRBJ2-2; CDR3 protein: CASSLAGQGVNGELFF
V gene: TRBV4-3; CDR3 length: 16; J gene: TRBJ2-7; CDR3 protein: CASSQGSGGRIYEQYF
V gene: TRBV5-5; CDR3 length: 16; J gene: TRBJ1-2; CDR3 protein: CASSAVQRPANYGYTF